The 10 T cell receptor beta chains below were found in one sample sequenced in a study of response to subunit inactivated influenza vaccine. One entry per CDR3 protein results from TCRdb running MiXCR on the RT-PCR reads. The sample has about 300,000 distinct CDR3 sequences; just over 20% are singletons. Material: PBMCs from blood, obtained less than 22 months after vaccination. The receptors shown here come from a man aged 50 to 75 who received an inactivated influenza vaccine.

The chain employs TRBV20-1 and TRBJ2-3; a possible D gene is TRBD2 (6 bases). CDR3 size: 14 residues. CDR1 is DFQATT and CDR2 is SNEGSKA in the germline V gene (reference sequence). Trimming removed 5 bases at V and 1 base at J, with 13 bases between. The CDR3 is CSAARDSGTDTQYF. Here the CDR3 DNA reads TGCAGTGCTGCCCGGGACTCCGGCACAGATACGCAGTATTTT.

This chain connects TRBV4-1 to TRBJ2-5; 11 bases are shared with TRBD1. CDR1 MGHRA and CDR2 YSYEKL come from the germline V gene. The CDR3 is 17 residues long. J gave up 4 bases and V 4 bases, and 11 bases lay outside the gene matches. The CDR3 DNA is TGCGCCAGCAGCCCCCGTGGGCAGGACAGGGGGCGAGAGACCCAGTACTTC. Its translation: CASSPRGQDRGRETQYF.

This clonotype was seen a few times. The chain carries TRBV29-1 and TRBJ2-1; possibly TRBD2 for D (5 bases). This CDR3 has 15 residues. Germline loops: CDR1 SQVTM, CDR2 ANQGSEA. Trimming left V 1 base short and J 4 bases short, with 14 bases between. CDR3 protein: CSVEAPGVVYNEQFF. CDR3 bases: TGCAGCGTTGAAGCACCCGGGGTGGTTTACAATGAGCAGTTCTTC.

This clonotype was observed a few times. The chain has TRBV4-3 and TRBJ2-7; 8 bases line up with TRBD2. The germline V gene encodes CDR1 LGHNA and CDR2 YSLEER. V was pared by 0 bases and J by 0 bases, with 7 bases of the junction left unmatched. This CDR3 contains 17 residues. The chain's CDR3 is CASSQDVSLAGSYEQYF. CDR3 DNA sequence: TGCGCCAGCAGCCAAGATGTTAGCCTAGCGGGCTCCTACGAGCAGTACTTC.

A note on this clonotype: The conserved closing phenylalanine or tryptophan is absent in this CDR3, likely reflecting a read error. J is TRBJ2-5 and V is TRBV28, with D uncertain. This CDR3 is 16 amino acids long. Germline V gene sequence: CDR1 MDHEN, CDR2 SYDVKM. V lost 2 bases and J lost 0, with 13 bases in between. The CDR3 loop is CASSLMVRRYQETQYY. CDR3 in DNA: TGTGCCAGCAGTTTAATGGTCAGACGATACCAAGAGACCCAGTACTAC.

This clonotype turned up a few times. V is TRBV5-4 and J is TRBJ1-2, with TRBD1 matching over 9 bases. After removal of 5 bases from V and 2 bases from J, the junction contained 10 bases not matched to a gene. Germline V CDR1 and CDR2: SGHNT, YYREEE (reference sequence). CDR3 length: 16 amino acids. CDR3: CASRPGQGTPNYGYTF. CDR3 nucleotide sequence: TGTGCCAGCAGACCAGGACAGGGGACACCCAACTATGGCTACACCTTC. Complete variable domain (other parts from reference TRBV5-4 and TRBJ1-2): ETGVTQSPTHLIKTRGQQVTLRCSSQSGHNTVSWYQQALGQGPQFIFQYYREEENGRGNFPPRFSGLQFPNYSSELNVNALELDDSALYLCASRPGQGTPNYGYTFGSGTRLTVV.

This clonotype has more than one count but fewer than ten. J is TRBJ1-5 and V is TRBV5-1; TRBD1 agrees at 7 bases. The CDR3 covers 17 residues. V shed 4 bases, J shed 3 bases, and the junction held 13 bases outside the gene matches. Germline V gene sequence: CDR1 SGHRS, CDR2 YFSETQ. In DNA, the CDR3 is TGCGCCAGCAGCCCACTTGGGGGGGACAGCAACAATCAGCCCCAGCATTTT. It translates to CASSPLGGDSNNQPQHF.

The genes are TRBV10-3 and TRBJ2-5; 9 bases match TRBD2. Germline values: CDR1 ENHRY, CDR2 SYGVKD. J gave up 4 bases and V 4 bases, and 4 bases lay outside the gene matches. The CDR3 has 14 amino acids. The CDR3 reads CAISGLAASETQYF. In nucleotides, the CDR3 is TGTGCCATCAGTGGACTAGCGGCTTCAGAGACCCAGTACTTC.

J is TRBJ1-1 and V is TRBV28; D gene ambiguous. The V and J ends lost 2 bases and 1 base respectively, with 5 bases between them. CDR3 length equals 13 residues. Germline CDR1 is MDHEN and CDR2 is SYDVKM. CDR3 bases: TGTGCCAGCAGTTTACGACCGAACACTGAAGCTTTCTTT. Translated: CASSLRPNTEAFF.

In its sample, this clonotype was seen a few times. This chain's CDR3 is CASSLPGANTEAFF. The CDR3 DNA is TGTGCCAGCAGCTTACCGGGGGCGAACACTGAAGCTTTCTTT. The rearrangement links TRBV5-6 to TRBJ1-1; weak D call: TRBD1 (6 bases). The CDR3 has 14 residues. Trimming took 2 bases from V and 1 from J, leaving 9 bases between them. CDR1 and CDR2 from the germline V gene are SGHDT and YYEEEE.